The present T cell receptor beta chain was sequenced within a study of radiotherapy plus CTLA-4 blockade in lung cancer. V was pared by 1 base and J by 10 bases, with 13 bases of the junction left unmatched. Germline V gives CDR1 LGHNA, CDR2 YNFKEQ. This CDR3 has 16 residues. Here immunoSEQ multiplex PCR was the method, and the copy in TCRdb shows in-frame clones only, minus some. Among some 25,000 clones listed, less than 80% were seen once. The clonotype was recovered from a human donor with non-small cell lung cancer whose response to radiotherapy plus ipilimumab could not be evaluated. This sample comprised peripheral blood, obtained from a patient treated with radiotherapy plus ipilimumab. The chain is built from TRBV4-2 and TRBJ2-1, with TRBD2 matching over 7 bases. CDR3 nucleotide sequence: TGTGCCAGCAGCCAAGGGGAGGGCAGGGCAACGGGGGAGCAGTTCTTC. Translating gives CASSQGEGRATGEQFF.